The 27 T cell receptor beta chains reported below all come from one sample, sequenced in a study of shared clonotypes between healthy human individuals. Measured with immunoSEQ multiplex PCR; TCRdb has only the in-frame clones, and not every one. The sample holds millions of clones, around 90% seen once. The sample consisted of naive CD4+ T cells sorted from blood. The subset denotes: CD45RA+ positively selected. Receptor source: a man aged 18 to 30 in good health.

The rearrangement uses TRBV6-1 and TRBJ1-1; D is uncertain. Germline loops: CDR1 MNHNS, CDR2 SASEGT. The CDR3 is 15 residues long. V was pared by 2 bases and J by 0 bases, with 10 bases between. DNA for the CDR3: TGTGCCAGCAGTGAATTCAGTATATTGAACACTGAAGCTTTCTTT. Protein: CASSEFSILNTEAFF.

Of note for this clone: At the DNA level, this CDR3 is encoded by other sequences in the same sample as well. The V and J genes are TRBV2 and TRBJ1-2; D is unclear. Germline V gene lookup returns CDR1 SNHLY and CDR2 FYNNEI. This CDR3 comprises 11 residues. V gave up 8 bases and J gave up 7 bases, with 11 bases separating them. CDR3 region: CASGLGRGYTF. The DNA for the CDR3 is TGTGCCAGCGGATTGGGCCGTGGCTACACCTTC.

This sequence joins TRBV6-5 and TRBJ2-1, with D possibly being TRBD1 or TRBD2 (6 bases each). Looked up from germline, CDR1 is MNHEY and CDR2 is SVGAGI. V lost 0 bases to trimming and J lost 12 bases, with 9 bases between them. This CDR3 is 12 amino acids long. The CDR3 region has the DNA TGTGCCAGCAGTTACTCACGGGGGCGGCAGTTCTTC. It is translated as CASSYSRGRQFF.

The sample holds one count of this clone. The genes are TRBV7-3 and TRBJ2-2; D is unresolved. The CDR3 length is 15 residues. V lost 6 bases and J lost 1, with 12 bases in between. Germline CDR1 SGHTA, CDR2 FQGTGA. DNA for the CDR3: TGTGCCAGCAGAAGCAGGACGGAGAACACCGGGGAGCTGTTTTTT. It yields the protein CASRSRTENTGELFF.

The V and J genes are TRBV5-1 and TRBJ2-5; 8 nucleotides align to TRBD2. CDR1 and CDR2 from the germline V gene are SGHRS and YFSETQ. The CDR3 covers 14 residues. With V trimmed by 5 bases and J by 5 bases, 8 bases remained unmatched. The CDR3 reads CASSREGGLETQYF. CDR3 sequence (DNA): TGCGCCAGCAGTCGGGAGGGGGGTTTGGAGACCCAGTACTTC.

The chain carries TRBV2 and TRBJ1-5; D is undetermined. The CDR3 sequence is 14 residues long. Trimming took 3 bases from V and 3 from J, leaving 9 bases between them. CDR1 and CDR2 from the germline V gene are SNHLY and FYNNEI. In nucleotides, the CDR3 is TGTGCCAGCAGTGAGGGCAGCCTCAATCAGCCCCAGCATTTT. Protein sequence: CASSEGSLNQPQHF.

The chain uses TRBV7-2 and TRBJ2-7, with 9 bases that match TRBD2. J gave up 4 bases and V 1 base, and 2 bases lay outside the gene matches. CDR3 size: 14 residues. The germline V gene encodes CDR1 SGHTA and CDR2 FQGNSA. The CDR3 sequence is CTSSLELAGYEQYF. The CDR3 DNA follows: TGTACCAGCAGCTTAGAGCTAGCGGGATACGAGCAGTACTTC. The full variable domain, with the rest looked up from reference TRBV7-2 and TRBJ2-7, is GAGVSQSPSNKVTEKGKDVELRCDPISGHTALYWYRQSLGQGLEFLIYFQGNSAPDKSGLPSDRFSAERTGGSVSTLTIQRTQQEDSAVYLCTSSLELAGYEQYFGPGTRLTVT.

The V and J genes are TRBV9 and TRBJ2-5; 7 nucleotides agree with TRBD2. V shed 4 bases, J shed 6 bases, and the junction held 15 bases outside the gene matches. Germline V gives CDR1 SGDLS, CDR2 YYNGEE. CDR3 length: 16 residues. The CDR3 here is CASSPAGSVGPKTQYF. The CDR3 region has the DNA TGTGCCAGCAGCCCAGCGGGGTCAGTGGGGCCAAAGACCCAGTACTTC.

The gene calls are TRBV30 and TRBJ1-1; D gene uncertain. The germline V gene encodes CDR1 GTSNPN and CDR2 SVGIG (reference sequence). The germline V and J ends were trimmed by 2 bases and 5 bases, with 3 bases remaining between them. CDR3 length: 10 residues. CDR3 in DNA: TGTGCCTGGAGTTTGACTGAAGCTTTCTTT. Protein sequence: CAWSLTEAFF.

The chain links TRBV19 to TRBJ2-2, with 7 bases identical to TRBD2. This CDR3 has 16 residues. Looked up from germline, CDR1 is LNHDA and CDR2 is SQIVND (reference sequence). Trimming removed 7 bases from V and 5 bases from J; junction bases left unmatched: 13. DNA of the CDR3: TGTGCCAGTACCTACGAGGGAGGGGTCGATACCGGGGAGCTGTTTTTT. This gives the protein CASTYEGGVDTGELFF.

The chain is built from TRBV6-5 and TRBJ2-2; D may match TRBD1 or TRBD2 (5 bases each). The germline CDR1 and CDR2 sequences are MNHEY and SVGAGI. V dropped 2 bases and J dropped 5 bases, with 12 bases sitting between them. This CDR3 is built from 15 residues. CDR3 nucleotides: TGTGCCAGCAGTTACGGGCACGGGACGACCGGGGAGCTGTTTTTT. It is translated as CASSYGHGTTGELFF.

This clone appeared once. The chain recombines TRBV19 with TRBJ1-1; D gene uncertain. Trimming took 4 bases from V and 1 from J, leaving 16 bases between them. The CDR3 consists of 16 residues. Germline V gene lookup returns CDR1 LNHDA and CDR2 SQIVND (reference sequence). CDR3 residues: CASSTLVASRNTEAFF. In nucleotides, the CDR3 is TGTGCCAGTAGTACGTTGGTGGCAAGCAGGAACACTGAAGCTTTCTTT.

The J gene is TRBJ2-2, the V gene TRBV21-1; the D call of TRBD1 is as the table states it, not checked on the DNA. TRBV21-1 is given as a pseudogene. This CDR3 has 17 residues. The CDR3 protein is CASSAPPLGPNTGELFF. In DNA, the CDR3 is TGTGCCAGCAGCGCCCCCCCGTTGGGCCCGAACACCGGGGAGCTGTTTTTT.

The chain employs TRBV4-1 and TRBJ2-5; 7 nucleotides match TRBD1. This CDR3 spans 17 amino acids. The germline gives CDR1 MGHRA, CDR2 YSYEKL. V was pared by 1 base and J by 3 bases, with 11 bases of the junction left unmatched. Here the CDR3 DNA reads TGCGCCAGCAGCCAAGGGGGTTGGGCAGGGGGAGAAGAGACCCAGTACTTC. Its translation: CASSQGGWAGGEETQYF.

The chain couples TRBV11-3 to TRBJ2-2; tentatively, D is TRBD1 or TRBD2 (5 bases each). The CDR3 spans 15 residues. The germline V and J ends were trimmed by 4 bases and 1 base, with 10 bases remaining between them. From germline, CDR1 is SGHNT and CDR2 YENEEA. This CDR3 reads CASSSWGRNTGELFF. The CDR3, as DNA: TGTGCCAGCAGCTCGTGGGGACGGAACACCGGGGAGCTGTTTTTT.

The rearrangement joins TRBV6-1 to TRBJ2-7; D call uncertain. CDR1 MNHNS and CDR2 SASEGT come from the germline V gene. V was pared by 1 base and J by 3 bases, with 16 bases between. The CDR3 covers 16 residues. CDR3 residues: CASSEEWGLRNYEQYF. CDR3 coding DNA: TGTGCCAGCAGTGAAGAATGGGGTCTTAGGAACTACGAGCAGTACTTC.

The rearrangement uses TRBV29-1 and TRBJ1-6, with D possibly TRBD1 on 6 matching bases. V lost 4 bases, J lost 10 bases, and 14 bases lay in between. Germline assignment: CDR1 SQVTM and CDR2 ANQGSEA. This CDR3 comprises 13 residues. Written as DNA, the CDR3 is TGCAGCGTTGGGGAACAGGGTGGATCACCCCTCCACTTT. Its protein is CSVGEQGGSPLHF. Full variable domain (missing parts from reference TRBV29-1 and TRBJ1-6): SAVISQKPSRDICQRGTSLTIQCQVDSQVTMMFWYRQQPGQSLTLIATANQGSEATYESGFVIDKFPISRPNLTFSTLTVSNMSPEDSSIYLCSVGEQGGSPLHFGNGTRLTVT.

The chain employs TRBV4-1 and TRBJ2-7; unclear D gene. Germline CDR1 is MGHRA and CDR2 is YSYEKL. This CDR3 spans 14 amino acids. The V and J ends lost 1 base and 3 bases respectively, with 10 bases between them. The CDR3 nucleotides are TGCGCCAGCAGCCAAGGGCTCCTAAACTACGAGCAGTACTTC. The encoded protein is CASSQGLLNYEQYF.

This chain joins TRBV11-2 and TRBJ2-3; 10 positions agree with TRBD2. This CDR3 is built from 15 residues. Germline-derived CDR1 and CDR2 are SGHAT and FQNNGV. V gave up 4 bases and J gave up 4 bases; unmatched junction bases: 5. DNA of the CDR3: TGTGCCAGCAGCTCAGCGGGACTAGCGCCAGATACGCAGTATTTT. This sequence encodes CASSSAGLAPDTQYF.

The V gene is TRBV2, the J gene TRBJ2-5; TRBD1 aligns across 10 bases. The CDR3 loop spans 15 amino acids. The trim removed 3 bases at V and 7 bases at J, leaving 8 bases unmatched. CDR1 and CDR2 (germline): SNHLY, FYNNEI. CDR3 bases: TGTGCCAGCAGTGACACGGGACAGGGGTCCGGGACCCAGTACTTC. Its protein product is CASSDTGQGSGTQYF.

The chain couples TRBV10-1 to TRBJ2-7; D not certain. Trimming cost V 2 bases and J 6 bases, with 14 bases left between them. The CDR3 loop spans 14 amino acids. The germline CDR1 and CDR2 sequences are WNHNN and SYGVQD (reference sequence). CDR3 amino acids: CASSEGRKSPEQYF. CDR3 sequence (DNA): TGCGCCAGCAGTGAGGGCCGGAAGTCTCCCGAGCAGTACTTC.

CDR3 residues: CASSLGGLNTEAFF. Here the CDR3 DNA reads TGTGCCAGCAGCTTAGGGGGCTTGAACACTGAAGCTTTCTTT. The chain uses TRBV7-8 and TRBJ1-1; weak D call: TRBD1 (5 bases). CDR1 and CDR2 from the germline V gene are SGHVS and FQNEAQ. The V gene lost 1 base and the J gene lost 0 bases, with 6 bases spanning the gap. The CDR3 has 14 amino acids. Using reference TRBV7-8 and TRBJ1-1 for the parts outside the CDR3, the full variable domain is GAGVSQSPRYKVAKRGQDVALRCDPISGHVSLFWYQQALGQGPEFLTYFQNEAQLDKSGLPSDRFFAERPEGSVSTLKIQRTQQEDSAVYLCASSLGGLNTEAFFGQGTRLTVV.

V usage is TRBV5-1 and J usage is TRBJ1-4; D gene uncertain. The CDR3 sequence is 14 residues long. Germline loops: CDR1 SGHRS, CDR2 YFSETQ. V was trimmed by 0 bases and J by 8 bases, leaving 11 bases between them. CDR3 sequence reads: CASSLANSGEKLFF. The CDR3 DNA follows: TGCGCCAGCAGCTTGGCTAACAGCGGGGAAAAACTGTTTTTT.

This chain uses TRBV7-2 with TRBJ2-1; 12 bases align to TRBD2. The CDR3 is made up of 16 amino acids. Germline CDR1 reads SGHTA; CDR2 reads FQGNSA. With V trimmed by 4 bases and J by 4 bases, 5 bases remained unmatched. Here the CDR3 reads CASSSYGLAGYNEQFF. The CDR3 DNA follows: TGTGCCAGCAGCTCCTACGGACTAGCGGGGTACAATGAGCAGTTCTTC. Based on the CDR3 plus reference TRBV7-2 and TRBJ2-1, the full variable domain is GAGVSQSPSNKVTEKGKDVELRCDPISGHTALYWYRQSLGQGLEFLIYFQGNSAPDKSGLPSDRFSAERTGGSVSTLTIQRTQQEDSAVYLCASSSYGLAGYNEQFFGPGTRLTVL.

The chain couples TRBV7-2 to TRBJ2-4, with 10 bases that match TRBD1. This CDR3 contains 17 residues. CDR1 and CDR2 from the germline V gene are SGHTA and FQGNSA. The V segment lost 5 bases and the J segment 5 bases; nucleotides outside the gene matches: 12. The CDR3 DNA is TGTGCCAGCAGCCTCACAGACAGGGGGCGCGGTGAAAACATTCAGTACTTC. Residues: CASSLTDRGRGENIQYF.

About this clone itself: The same CDR3 arises from other DNA sequences in this sample as well. This chain joins TRBV5-1 and TRBJ1-4; D not resolved. The CDR3 contains 14 residues. V was pared by 7 bases and J by 0 bases, with 10 bases between. Germline CDR1 is SGHRS and CDR2 is YFSETQ. The CDR3 spells CASGTGATNEKLFF. The CDR3 region has the DNA TGCGCCAGCGGAACCGGAGCAACTAATGAAAAACTGTTTTTT.

The chain carries TRBV6-1 and TRBJ1-5, with D possibly matching TRBD1 (5 bases). Germline V lookup: CDR1 MNHNS, CDR2 SASEGT. V lost 4 bases and J lost 6, with 13 bases in between. This CDR3 is 14 amino acids long. The CDR3 sequence is CASSAFGAGQPQHF. The CDR3 DNA reads TGTGCCAGCAGTGCCTTCGGGGCGGGTCAGCCCCAGCATTTT.